This record looks at one T cell receptor (beta chain) sequence and its context. Its antigen is unknown. This sample was taken from a study of CD8+CD57+ T cells in acquired aplastic anemia. Regarding the study as a whole: Statistical testing detected no significant gap in CD8+ Simpson's diversity between patients and controls. The number of CD8+ CDR3 sequences shared by patients and controls was 25 to 35.

Template material for TCR beta VDJ and CDR3 profiling consisted of genomic DNA. TCRdb reanalysed the reads using MiXCR and keeps one entry per CDR3 protein. The table shows 150,000 to 200,000 distinct CDR3 sequences, with around 40% occurring only once. This CDR3 is 15 amino acids long. The V end lost 11 bases, the J end lost 4 bases, and 18 bases lay between the germline ends. Germline V gene lookup returns CDR1 SNHLY and CDR2 FYNNEI. The specimen was sorted CD4+, CD8+, or CD8+CD57+ T cells (not recorded which) from PBMCs. The clonotype comes from a human donor in good health. The chain is built from TRBV2 and TRBJ2-6; D may be TRBD2 (5 bases). This chain's CDR3 is CAGSDRGSGANVLTF. CDR3 nucleotide sequence: TGTGCCGGTTCCGATCGGGGTTCCGGGGCCAACGTCCTGACTTTC.